These 29 T cell receptor beta chains share one sample of origin, sequenced in a study of identical twins. TCRdb ran MiXCR on the 5' RACE reads and lists one entry per CDR3 protein. The data contain approximately 530,000 distinct CDR3 sequences, approximately 20% of them seen just once; the ten biggest clones take up approximately 0.52%. These data also formed part of another study, on yellow fever vaccine responses in identical twins.

The sequenced sample consisted of CD4+ T cells sorted from blood. The origin of the receptors is a woman in her late teens or twenties in good health.

The chain joins TRBV20-1 to TRBJ2-3; 10 nucleotides agree with TRBD2. The germline V gene encodes CDR1 DFQATT and CDR2 SNEGSKA (reference sequence). Trimming at V came to 5 bases and at J to 6 bases, leaving 5 bases not matched to a gene. This CDR3 spans 13 amino acids. The CDR3, as DNA: TGCAGTGCTTCTAGCGGGAGCGTGGATACGCAGTATTTT. Its protein is CSASSGSVDTQYF.

This chain joins TRBV24-1 and TRBJ2-1; possible D gene TRBD1, 6 bases. V was shortened by 4 bases and J by 0 bases, with 15 bases between the two germline ends. Per germline, CDR1 KGHDR and CDR2 SFDVKD. This CDR3 is 17 amino acids long. The DNA of the CDR3 is TGTGCCACCAGTGAACCTGGACAGTCAAACTCCTACAATGAGCAGTTCTTC. The encoded protein is CATSEPGQSNSYNEQFF.

Only a few counts were recorded for this clonotype. The chain couples TRBV20-1 to TRBJ2-3; D gene ambiguous. From germline, CDR1 is DFQATT and CDR2 SNEGSKA (reference sequence). This CDR3 comprises 15 residues. V was cut by 3 bases and J by 3 bases, with 16 bases left in between. The CDR3 coding sequence is TGCAGTGCTAGTGGCCAGGACCCTGGGACAGATACGCAGTATTTT. Its protein product is CSASGQDPGTDTQYF.

The gene calls are TRBV29-1 and TRBJ2-1; 12 nucleotides agree with TRBD2. CDR3 length: 13 residues. Losses at the gene ends were 7 bases for V and 8 bases for J; bases not matched to a gene: 6. CDR1 SQVTM and CDR2 ANQGSEA come from the germline V gene. The CDR3 region has the DNA TGCAGCGAAGGACTAGCGGGAACGTATGAGCAGTTCTTC. Its protein is CSEGLAGTYEQFF.

This clonotype was counted a few times. The chain uses TRBV5-1 and TRBJ2-7; D is possibly TRBD1 (5 bases). Trimming left V 4 bases short and J 3 bases short, with 14 bases between. This CDR3 region has 14 residues. Germline CDR1 SGHRS, CDR2 YFSETQ. In DNA, the CDR3 is TGCGCCAGCAGCGGGCAGGGATTGGGCTACGAGCAGTACTTC. This translates into CASSGQGLGYEQYF. Variable domain in full (rest from reference TRBV5-1 and TRBJ2-7): KAGVTQTPRYLIKTRGQQVTLSCSPISGHRSVSWYQQTPGQGLQFLFEYFSETQRNKGNFPGRFSGRQFSNSRSEMNVSTLELGDSALYLCASSGQGLGYEQYFGPGTRLTVT.

This clonotype was observed a few times. This rearrangement joins TRBV12-3 or TRBV12-4 to TRBJ1-1, with D maybe TRBD1 (6 bases). The V end lost 5 bases, the J end lost 5 bases, and 15 bases lay between the germline ends. The CDR3 covers 14 residues. The CDR3 loop reads CASSGVRGVTEAFF. The CDR3, as DNA: TGTGCCAGCAGTGGCGTCAGGGGAGTAACTGAAGCTTTCTTT.

This clonotype has just a few counts. This chain connects TRBV29-1 to TRBJ2-3; D is undetermined. Looked up from germline, CDR1 is SQVTM and CDR2 is ANQGSEA. The CDR3 has 11 amino acids. V gave up 2 bases and J gave up 7 bases, with 7 bases separating them. The chain's CDR3 is CSVEHSYTQYF. The CDR3 DNA is TGCAGCGTTGAACACAGCTATACGCAGTATTTT.

The chain links TRBV10-3 to TRBJ2-1; tentative D call: TRBD1 (5 bases). This CDR3 comprises 14 residues. Per germline, CDR1 ENHRY and CDR2 SYGVKD. V was shortened by 5 bases and J by 1 base, with 9 bases between the two germline ends. The chain's CDR3 is CAISRQGSYNEQFF. The CDR3 region has the DNA TGTGCCATCAGTCGGCAGGGTTCCTACAATGAGCAGTTCTTC.

In its sample, this clonotype was seen a few times. The chain employs TRBV29-1 and TRBJ2-7, with D perhaps matching TRBD1 (6 bases). The ends were cut back, 3 bases at V and 5 bases at J, with 20 bases in the middle. Germline V lookup: CDR1 SQVTM, CDR2 ANQGSEA. This CDR3 contains 15 residues. The CDR3 DNA follows: TGCAGCGTTGAGCGTCTAACAGGGTCCAGCCACGAGCAGTACTTC. It translates to CSVERLTGSSHEQYF.

This clonotype was seen at least ten times. Sequence at one end of the junction differs from germline and may be a read error. The V call is TRBV18, the J call TRBJ2-5; a possible D gene is TRBD2 (5 bases). The CDR3 is 13 amino acids. Germline CDR1 KGHSH, CDR2 LQKENI. CDR3 sequence: CASSRDREETQYF. DNA for the CDR3: TGCGCCAGCAGCCGGGATAGAGAAGAGACCCAGTACTTC.

This clonotype was observed a handful of times. The chain employs TRBV2 and TRBJ2-7; no definite D call. This CDR3 has 12 amino acids. The germline V gene has CDR1 SNHLY and CDR2 FYNNEI. The V and J ends lost 4 bases and 2 bases respectively, with 6 bases between them. The CDR3 DNA follows: TGTGCCAGCAGTGGCAGGACCTACGAGCAGTACGTC. Protein product: CASSGRTYEQYV.

This sequence joins TRBV6-1 and TRBJ1-2; 7 bases agree with TRBD1. The J segment lost 4 bases and the V segment lost 5 bases, leaving 7 bases of the junction unmatched. Germline CDR1 and CDR2: MNHNS and SASEGT. This CDR3 has 14 amino acids. The DNA of the CDR3 is TGTGCCAGCAGTCCAGGGGGATTGGGCTATGGCTACACCTTC. Protein sequence: CASSPGGLGYGYTF.

The chain couples TRBV7-2 to TRBJ2-1; TRBD2 aligns across 14 bases. This CDR3 is 16 amino acids long. Germline CDR1 reads SGHTA; CDR2 reads FQGNSA. V lost 5 bases to trimming and J lost 7 bases; unmatched junction nucleotides: 7. DNA for the CDR3: TGTGCCAGCAGCACAGGCGGGACTAGCGGGAGAAATGAGCAGTTCTTC. It translates to CASSTGGTSGRNEQFF.

The chain carries TRBV12-3 or TRBV12-4 and TRBJ2-3, with 7 bases identical to TRBD2. V shed 6 bases, J shed 5 bases, and the junction held 8 bases outside the gene matches. This CDR3 region has 14 residues. The CDR3 loop reads CASSFGGLRDTQYF. The CDR3 nucleotides read TGTGCCAGCAGCTTCGGGGGACTACGAGATACGCAGTATTTT.

The chain couples TRBV3-1 to TRBJ2-1, with 14 bases aligning to TRBD2. V dropped 10 bases and J dropped 9; count of bases not matched to a gene: 17. CDR1 is LGHDT and CDR2 is YNNKEL in the germline V gene (reference sequence). The CDR3 spans 17 residues. CDR3 residues: CATCPRQGTSGGSEQFF. CDR3 nucleotides: TGTGCCACCTGCCCCCGACAAGGGACTAGCGGGGGTAGTGAGCAGTTCTTC.

Only one count was recorded for this clonotype. This chain joins TRBV25-1 and TRBJ2-7, with a weak D call TRBD1 (6 bases). This CDR3 spans 15 amino acids. Germline assignment: CDR1 MGHDK and CDR2 SYGVNS. V lost 2 bases to trimming and J lost 6 bases, with 17 bases between them. The DNA for the CDR3 is TGTGCCAGCAGTGAACTGACAGGTTTGCTGGGCGAGCAGTACTTC. This translates into CASSELTGLLGEQYF.

This sequence joins TRBV28 and TRBJ2-2; D is unclear. The CDR3 length is 12 residues. Looked up from germline, CDR1 is MDHEN and CDR2 is SYDVKM. V gave up 5 bases and J gave up 6 bases, with 7 bases separating them. CDR3 residues: CASSLPAGELFF. Written as DNA, the CDR3 is TGTGCCAGCAGTCTACCTGCCGGGGAGCTGTTTTTT.

This clonotype was seen only a few times. This sequence joins TRBV12-3 or TRBV12-4 and TRBJ2-2, with 8 bases fitting TRBD1. This CDR3 spans 15 amino acids. V shed 10 bases and J 3 bases; nucleotides not matched to a gene: 10. CDR3: CATKAGQGDTGELFF. DNA for the CDR3: TGTGCCACCAAGGCAGGACAGGGTGACACCGGGGAGCTGTTTTTT.

This clonotype was detected a few times. This chain links TRBV20-1 with TRBJ2-1; D may be TRBD1 (5 bases). CDR1 and CDR2 (germline): DFQATT, SNEGSKA (reference sequence). CDR3 length: 13 residues. Trimming cost V 3 bases and J 6 bases, with 12 bases left between them. The CDR3 sequence is CSASVGRANEQFF. The CDR3 DNA sequence: TGCAGTGCTAGTGTAGGCAGGGCCAATGAGCAGTTCTTC.

This chain joins TRBV6-1 and TRBJ1-5; 8 positions agree with TRBD1. The V and J ends lost 5 bases and 7 bases, in that order; junction bases with no gene match: 10. This CDR3 spans 15 amino acids. CDR1 and CDR2 (germline): MNHNS, SASEGT. The CDR3 DNA reads TGTGCCAGCAGTCCTTCTCCAGGGGGCTGGCAGCCCCAGCATTTT. It translates to CASSPSPGGWQPQHF.

This clonotype was seen once. The chain recombines TRBV12-3 or TRBV12-4 with TRBJ2-4; 9 bases match TRBD2. The CDR3 sequence is 18 residues long. The CDR3 spells CTCSPLSGSLLAKNIQYF. The CDR3, as DNA: TGTACCTGCAGTCCTCTTAGCGGGAGCCTCCTAGCCAAAAACATTCAGTACTTC.

This clonotype was counted ten times or more. V gene TRBV12-3 or TRBV12-4 combines with J gene TRBJ2-1; 9 nucleotides line up with TRBD2. The CDR3 length is 18 residues. The junction had 13 bases not matched to a gene; V was cut back by 5 bases and J by 2 bases. CDR3 amino acids: CASSPAVVAGGPYNEQFF. CDR3 nucleotide sequence: TGTGCCAGCAGTCCGGCCGTAGTTGCGGGGGGGCCCTACAATGAGCAGTTCTTC.

This clonotype was observed a handful of times. The V and J genes are TRBV20-1 and TRBJ2-1; D possibly corresponds to TRBD2 (6 bases). Trimming stripped 0 bases from V and 6 bases from J, with 15 bases between. The germline V gene encodes CDR1 DFQATT and CDR2 SNEGSKA (reference sequence). This CDR3 has 15 residues. The CDR3 nucleotides are TGCAGTGCTAGAGATGGCGGGATGGCATTCAATGAGCAGTTCTTC. Its translation: CSARDGGMAFNEQFF.

This rearrangement joins TRBV3-1 to TRBJ2-1, with 8 nucleotides matching TRBD2. CDR3 length: 16 amino acids. CDR1 and CDR2 from the germline V gene are LGHDT and YNNKEL (reference sequence). The trim removed 1 base at V and 4 bases at J, leaving 6 bases unmatched. As DNA, the CDR3 is TGTGCCAGCAGCCAAGGGTTGCGGGGGGTGTACAATGAGCAGTTCTTC. Encoded protein: CASSQGLRGVYNEQFF.

This clonotype was observed a few times. The gene calls are TRBV10-3 and TRBJ2-3; D unclear. The CDR3 extends over 15 amino acids. The germline CDR1 and CDR2 sequences are ENHRY and SYGVKD. Between the trimmed V and J ends, which lost 0 bases and 2 bases, there was a span of 9 bases. The CDR3 sequence is CAISESALNTDTQYF. CDR3 DNA sequence: TGTGCCATCAGTGAGTCGGCGCTAAACACAGATACGCAGTATTTT.

This clonotype was detected once. The chain recombines TRBV5-1 with TRBJ2-2, with 8 bases matching TRBD1. Germline V CDR1 and CDR2: SGHRS, YFSETQ. V shed 4 bases, J shed 3 bases, and the junction held 14 bases outside the gene matches. The CDR3 loop spans 18 amino acids. The CDR3 here is CASSQGQGRYPDTGELFF. The DNA for the CDR3 is TGCGCCAGCAGCCAAGGACAGGGAAGATATCCGGACACCGGGGAGCTGTTTTTT.

The chain recombines TRBV2 with TRBJ2-4, with no clear D. Trimming left V 6 bases short and J 0 bases short, with 9 bases between. From germline, CDR1 is SNHLY and CDR2 FYNNEI. The CDR3 contains 14 residues. CDR3 loop: CASSKAVAKNIQYF. DNA of the CDR3: TGTGCCAGCAGCAAGGCTGTAGCCAAAAACATTCAGTACTTC.

The rearrangement links TRBV5-1 to TRBJ2-2; D gene uncertain. Germline loops: CDR1 SGHRS, CDR2 YFSETQ. V lost 6 bases and J lost 6, with 6 bases in between. This CDR3 is 11 amino acids long. The CDR3 nucleotides read TGCGCCAGCAAGGGCTCCGGGGAGCTGTTTTTT. Its protein product is CASKGSGELFF.

This sequence joins TRBV5-1 and TRBJ2-1; 13 nucleotides line up with TRBD2. With 2 bases clipped from V and 5 bases from J, the junction kept 4 bases outside the gene matches. Germline lookup yields CDR1 SGHRS and CDR2 YFSETQ. The CDR3 loop spans 16 amino acids. The CDR3 protein is CASSFRTSGSDNEQFF. DNA of the CDR3: TGCGCCAGCAGCTTCAGGACTAGCGGGAGTGACAATGAGCAGTTCTTC.